This T cell receptor beta chain was captured in a study of blood T cell repertoires in COVID-19. Profiling relied on immunoSEQ multiplex PCR, and the TCRdb table lists in-frame clones only, not all of them. The sample has about 59,000 clones, 80% to 95% seen once. The CDR3 totals 19 residues. The material sequenced was peripheral blood. The chain combines TRBV21-1 with TRBJ1-2. TRBV21-1 is termed a pseudogene. This TCR was recovered from an elderly man with acute or convalescent COVID-19. DNA of the CDR3: TGTGCCAGCAGGACGAGGGCGCGACAAGTTATCGGGAACTTTTATGGCTACACCTTC. This sequence encodes CASRTRARQVIGNFYGYTF.